This entry lists 4 T cell receptor beta chains sequenced from one sample in a study of response to subunit inactivated influenza vaccine. Each CDR3 protein is one row after TCRdb ran MiXCR on the RT-PCR reads. The sample lists about 570,000 distinct CDR3 sequences, 12% occurring once. This material consisted of PBMCs from blood, taken on the day of vaccination. The receptor set was obtained from a man between 50 and 59 years old who received an inactivated influenza vaccine.

This clonotype came up a few times. The J gene is TRBJ2-7, the V gene TRBV5-1; D is ambiguous. The CDR3 loop spans 13 amino acids. From germline, CDR1 is SGHRS and CDR2 YFSETQ. V gave up 5 bases and J gave up 2 bases, with 11 bases separating them. Here the CDR3 reads CASRKTSTYEQYF. In DNA form, the CDR3 reads TGCGCCAGCAGAAAGACAAGTACCTACGAGCAGTACTTC.

This clonotype was counted ten times or more. The CDR3: CASSSLAVGTDTQYF. The CDR3 DNA sequence: TGTGCCAGCAGTTCACTAGCGGTGGGCACAGATACGCAGTATTTT. V usage is TRBV27 and J usage is TRBJ2-3; 8 nucleotides align to TRBD2. In germline, CDR1 is MNHEY, CDR2 SMNVEV (reference sequence). The CDR3 is 15 residues long. With 4 bases clipped from V and 1 base from J, the junction kept 4 bases outside the gene matches.

The chain has TRBV5-1 and TRBJ1-2; D might be TRBD1 (5 bases). This CDR3 is built from 13 residues. Per the germline V gene, CDR1 is SGHRS and CDR2 is YFSETQ. Deletions cut 4 bases from V and 2 bases from J, with 9 bases between. The CDR3 loop is CASSIDSNYGYTF. DNA for the CDR3: TGCGCCAGCAGCATAGACAGCAACTATGGCTACACCTTC.

The chain couples TRBV14 to TRBJ2-7; D is uncertain. The germline V gene has CDR1 SGHDN and CDR2 FVKESK. The CDR3 has 16 residues. Trimming took off 0 bases at V and 4 bases at J, with 16 bases between the two ends. CDR3 bases: TGTGCCAGCAGCCAAGATAGGAAAGGGCCAAAATACGAGCAGTACTTC. As protein: CASSQDRKGPKYEQYF.